This record looks at one T cell receptor beta chain sequence and its context. The target antigen is unknown. There are 14 residues in the CDR3. In germline, CDR1 is SGHVS, CDR2 FNYEAQ. V was cut by 1 base and J by 10 bases, with 11 bases left in between. Sequencing used immunoSEQ multiplex PCR; TCRdb keeps in-frame clones, though not all of them. The repertoire consists of approximately 300,000 clones, with 85% occurring once and the leading ten covering 2% to 2.5%. This sample is part of a study of Ad26.COV2.S vaccination and SARS-CoV-2 variants. On the study more broadly: Vaccine-arm donor from the placebo-controlled COV1001 Ad26.COV2.S trial.

Study-wide points: Placebo recipients had lower spike-specific TCR breadth than vaccine recipients.

Treatment: 15 to 20 received Ad26.COV2.S at low or high dose, single or two shots; about 5 received placebo; per-sample allocation not given. Sampling was done on day 63 after the first vaccine or placebo injection. Cohort 1b enrolled adults aged 18-55 years in Boston. Sequenced material: peripheral blood, taken in a trial of Ad26.COV2.S vaccine versus placebo. This clonotype was obtained from a person between 18 and 65 years old who received the Ad26.COV2.S COVID-19 vaccine or a placebo. This chain joins TRBV7-6 and TRBJ1-6, with unresolved D. The CDR3 spells CASSLGGRESPLHF. The CDR3 nucleotides read TGTGCCAGCAGCTTAGGAGGGAGGGAATCACCCCTCCACTTT.